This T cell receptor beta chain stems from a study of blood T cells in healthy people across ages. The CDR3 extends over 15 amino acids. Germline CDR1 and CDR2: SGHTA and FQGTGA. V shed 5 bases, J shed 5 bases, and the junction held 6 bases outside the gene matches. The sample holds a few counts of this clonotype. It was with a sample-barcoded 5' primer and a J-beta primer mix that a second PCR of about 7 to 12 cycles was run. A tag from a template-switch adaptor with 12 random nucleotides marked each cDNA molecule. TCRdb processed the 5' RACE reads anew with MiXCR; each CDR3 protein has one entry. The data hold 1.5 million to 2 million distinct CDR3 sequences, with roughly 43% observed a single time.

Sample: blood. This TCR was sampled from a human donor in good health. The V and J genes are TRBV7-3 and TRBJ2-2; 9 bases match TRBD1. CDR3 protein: CASSARQGETGELFF. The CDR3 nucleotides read TGTGCCAGCAGCGCCCGACAGGGGGAAACCGGGGAGCTGTTTTTT.